One TCR beta chain is described in this entry. The length of the CDR3 is 13 residues. Germline loops: CDR1 MNHEY, CDR2 SVGAGI. V lost 6 bases, J lost 4 bases, and 4 bases stayed unmatched. The authors' processing: Amplification from reference gene primers served as the basis for estimated nucleated cell counts. The table came from immunoSEQ multiplex PCR; TCRdb's copy has only in-frame clones and leaves some out. The V and J calls and the clone size are those of that table, but D and trimming were determined from the DNA. The profile shows approximately 170,000 clones, less than 90% of them singletons. This sample was taken from a study of blood T cell repertoires in COVID-19. Study overall: Some COVID-19 samples were acute and others convalescent; all came from the United States, Italy and Spain. The analysed material was cDNA or gDNA that came from T cells, B-cell-depleted T cells, or PBMCs.

The origin of this receptor is a man aged 55-75 years with acute or convalescent COVID-19. Sequencing was performed on peripheral blood. The chain has TRBV6-5 and TRBJ1-2, with 8 bases matching TRBD1. The CDR3 sequence is CASSPDRAYGYTF. The CDR3 bases are TGTGCCAGCAGCCCGGACAGGGCCTATGGCTACACCTTC.